A single T cell receptor (beta chain) is shown here with its context. The sample is drawn from a study of blood T cell repertoires in COVID-19. Produced via immunoSEQ multiplex PCR; TCRdb's table is partial and in-frame only. The table shows a few hundred thousand clones, with roughly 87% occurring only once. This TCR derives from a young woman who had recovered from COVID-19. What was sequenced was PBMCs or T cells enriched from blood (not recorded which).

For the CDR3, the DNA is TGTGCCTCGGAGGTACGGGGGGGTGTGACCCAGTACTTC. Amino acids: CASEVRGGVTQYF. V and J are TRBV30 and TRBJ2-5; 8 nucleotides align to TRBD2. Looked up from germline, CDR1 is GTSNPN and CDR2 is SVGIG (reference sequence). Germline trimming cut 7 bases from V and 7 bases from J; bases unmatched to any gene: 11. The CDR3 length is 13 residues.